This T cell receptor (beta chain) was identified during a study of blood T cells in healthy people across ages. Sample donors were healthy Caucasian individuals that came from Russia, aged roughly 6 to 100. A second PCR, run for about 7 to 12 cycles, used a sample-barcoded 5' primer plus a J-beta primer mix. TCRdb re-called the 5' RACE reads through MiXCR, storing one row per CDR3 protein. The sample has about 1,000,000 distinct CDR3 sequences, 35% to 55% seen once; the top ten hold under 20%. Study-wide results and caveats: Per-million-T-cell TCR beta diversity fell roughly linearly with age.

A few counts support this clonotype. What it recognizes is unknown. With 3 bases removed from V and 6 bases from J, the gap between germline ends came to 15 bases. The germline V gene has CDR1 SGHVS and CDR2 FQNEAQ. The CDR3 has 15 amino acids. The clonotype comes from a woman aged 60-70 years in good health. The chain links TRBV7-8 to TRBJ1-5; D is uncertain. The specimen sequenced was blood. CDR3 region: CASSLELLASQPQHF. The CDR3 DNA reads as TGTGCCAGCAGCTTGGAACTACTGGCTAGTCAGCCCCAGCATTTT. Together with reference TRBV7-8 and TRBJ1-5, the CDR3 gives the full variable domain: GAGVSQSPRYKVAKRGQDVALRCDPISGHVSLFWYQQALGQGPEFLTYFQNEAQLDKSGLPSDRFFAERPEGSVSTLKIQRTQQEDSAVYLCASSLELLASQPQHFGDGTRLSIL.